A selection of T cell receptor beta chains follows, all from one sample in a study of identical twins. TCRdb re-called the 5' RACE reads through MiXCR, storing one row per CDR3 protein. The data hold 500,000 to 600,000 distinct CDR3 sequences, with roughly 21% observed a single time. This same sample was also taken into another study, of T cells expressing NK-cell markers.

Sequenced material: CD4+ T cells sorted from blood. The source is a woman aged 18-30 years in good health. Both conserved end residues are trimmed from each CDR3.

TRBV11-2 11 ASSRTPHLRAF
TRBV7-2 12 ASSLLGWQFEQF
TRBV6-6 11 ASSRTGQYEQY
TRBV5-5 16 ACTQGLAGGLRTGELF
TRBV5-1 10 ASSSENEKLF
TRBV7-6 14 ASSLRASGGGETQY
TRBV7-6 11 ASSLLSLDEQF
TRBV7-2 11 ASRSGVTGELF
TRBV7-9 13 ASSLGGGSKDEQY
TRBV6-5 12 ASSSHGVGYEQY
TRBV5-1 13 ASSLEVPGEATQY
TRBV13 14 ASSLGIRGAYNEQF
TRBV27 13 ASSFEGAYSGELF
TRBV6-1 12 ASKMRATNYGYT
TRBV2 10 ASRLAGGIQY
TRBV20-1 10 SARLFGNEQF
TRBV3-1 12 ASSQNRQNYEQY